This TCR beta chain was observed in a study of cytomegalovirus exposure and HLA in healthy donors. The overall study: An early data release held tens of millions of unique TCRs from HLA-typed donors. The Caucasian-associated ancestry cluster held over 65% of roughly 370 genotyped donors.

To note about this clone: Its antigen is currently unknown.

Germline assignment: CDR1 SGHRS and CDR2 YFSETQ. This CDR3 spans 14 amino acids. V gave up 4 bases and J gave up 5 bases; unmatched junction bases: 6. PCR was performed using 60 Vbeta and 13 Jbeta primers. The data were produced by immunoSEQ multiplex PCR, yet TCRdb's version contains in-frame clones alone and is incomplete. The data hold about 160,000 clones, with around three quarters observed a single time. Study-level points and caveats: The availability of immune exposure information extended only to CMV serostatus. DRB1 showed the most TCR associations and HLA-C the fewest in a later analysis, as rates varied by HLA locus.

The sample was PBMCs. This TCR was recovered from a young man in good health and CMV-seropositive. The chain links TRBV5-1 to TRBJ2-7; TRBD1 matches 10 bases. The CDR3 DNA reads as TGCGCCAGCAGCCCGGATGGACAGGGGGACGAGCAGTACTTC. The encoded protein is CASSPDGQGDEQYF.